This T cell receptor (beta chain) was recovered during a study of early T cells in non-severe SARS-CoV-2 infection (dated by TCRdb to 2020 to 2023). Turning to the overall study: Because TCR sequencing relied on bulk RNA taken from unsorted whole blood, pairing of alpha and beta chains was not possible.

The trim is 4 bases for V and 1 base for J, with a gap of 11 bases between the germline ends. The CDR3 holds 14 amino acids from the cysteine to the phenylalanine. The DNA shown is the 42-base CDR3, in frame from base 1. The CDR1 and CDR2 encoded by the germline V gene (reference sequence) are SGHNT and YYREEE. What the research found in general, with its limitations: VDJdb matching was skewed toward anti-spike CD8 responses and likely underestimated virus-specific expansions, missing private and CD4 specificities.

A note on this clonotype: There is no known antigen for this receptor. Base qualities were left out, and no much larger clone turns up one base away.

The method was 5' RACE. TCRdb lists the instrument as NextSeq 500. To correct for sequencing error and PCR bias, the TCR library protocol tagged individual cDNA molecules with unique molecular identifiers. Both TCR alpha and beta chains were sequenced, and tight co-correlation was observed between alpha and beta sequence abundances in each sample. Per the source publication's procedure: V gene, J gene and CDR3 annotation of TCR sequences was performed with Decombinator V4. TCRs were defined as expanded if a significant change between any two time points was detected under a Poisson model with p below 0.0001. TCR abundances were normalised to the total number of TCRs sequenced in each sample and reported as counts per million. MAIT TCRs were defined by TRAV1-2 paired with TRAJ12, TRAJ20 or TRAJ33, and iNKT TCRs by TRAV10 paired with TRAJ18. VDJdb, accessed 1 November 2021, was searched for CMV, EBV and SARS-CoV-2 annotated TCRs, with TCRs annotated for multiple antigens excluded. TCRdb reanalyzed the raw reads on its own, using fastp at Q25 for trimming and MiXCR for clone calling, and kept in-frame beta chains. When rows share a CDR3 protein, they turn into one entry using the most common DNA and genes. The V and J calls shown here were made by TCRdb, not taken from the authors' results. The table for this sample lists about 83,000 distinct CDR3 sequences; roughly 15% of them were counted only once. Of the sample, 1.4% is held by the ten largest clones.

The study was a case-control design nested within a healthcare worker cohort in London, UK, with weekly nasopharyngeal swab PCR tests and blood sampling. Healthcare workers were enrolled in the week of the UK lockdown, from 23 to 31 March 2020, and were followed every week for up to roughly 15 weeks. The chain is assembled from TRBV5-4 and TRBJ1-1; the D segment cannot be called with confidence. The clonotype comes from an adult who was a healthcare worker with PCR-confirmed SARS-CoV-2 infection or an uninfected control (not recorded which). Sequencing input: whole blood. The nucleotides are TGTGCCAGCAGCCCGTTCCCCAGGAACACTGAAGCTTTCTTT. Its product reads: CASSPFPRNTEAFF.